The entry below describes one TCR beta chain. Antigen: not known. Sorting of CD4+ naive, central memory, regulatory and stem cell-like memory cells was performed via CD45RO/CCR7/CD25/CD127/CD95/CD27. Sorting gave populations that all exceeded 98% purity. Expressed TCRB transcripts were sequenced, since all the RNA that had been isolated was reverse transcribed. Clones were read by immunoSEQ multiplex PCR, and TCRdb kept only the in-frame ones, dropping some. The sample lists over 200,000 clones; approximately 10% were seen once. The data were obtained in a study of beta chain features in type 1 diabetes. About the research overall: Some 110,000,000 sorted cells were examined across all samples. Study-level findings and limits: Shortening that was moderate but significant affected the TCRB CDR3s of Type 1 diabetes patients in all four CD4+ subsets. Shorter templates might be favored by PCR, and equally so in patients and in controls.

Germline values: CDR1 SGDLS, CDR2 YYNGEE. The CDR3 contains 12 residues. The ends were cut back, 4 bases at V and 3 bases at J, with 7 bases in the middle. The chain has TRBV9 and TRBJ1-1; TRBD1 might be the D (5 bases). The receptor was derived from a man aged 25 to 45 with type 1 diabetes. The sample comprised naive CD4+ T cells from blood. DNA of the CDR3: TGTGCCAGCAGCCGGGGGGACACTGAAGCTTTCTTT. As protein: CASSRGDTEAFF.